Listed below are T cell receptor beta chains from one sample, sequenced in a study of CD8 T cells in ankylosing spondylitis. TCRdb independently ran MiXCR on the 5' RACE reads; one entry per CDR3 protein. The sample records just over 150,000 distinct CDR3 sequences, approximately 20% being singletons. The specimen sequenced was blood, either unsorted or a sorted T cell fraction (not recorded which). The receptors here all came from a male donor with ankylosing spondylitis or in good health (not recorded which). CDR3s include the opening cysteine and the closing phenylalanine or tryptophan. The D gene is left open where the match is weak. Clone size is shown for a subset of rows, as once, few, many or a class of expanded clone.

clone_size,v_call,d_call,j_call,cdr3_aa,cdr3_nt
many,TRBV2,TRBD2,TRBJ2-3,CASRKGGSGPISTDTQYF,TGTGCCAGCAGGAAGGGAGGGAGCGGCCCAATTAGCACAGATACGCAGTATTTT
few,TRBV29-1,.,TRBJ1-4,CSVYPAGVEKLFF,TGCAGCGTTTACCCAGCCGGGGTTGAAAAACTGTTTTTT
few,TRBV5-1,.,TRBJ1-4,CASSLRGDEKLFF,TGCGCCAGCAGCCTGCGAGGGGATGAAAAACTGTTTTTT
few,TRBV6-5,.,TRBJ1-3,CASSYSGQGPIYF,TGTGCCAGCAGTTACTCGGGCCAGGGTCCCATATATTTT
few,TRBV23-1,.,TRBJ2-1,CASSHPDRQFSYNEQFF,TGCGCCAGCAGTCACCCGGACAGACAATTCTCCTACAATGAGCAGTTCTTC
few,TRBV29-1,.,TRBJ1-1,CSVVPSAGMAEAFF,TGCAGCGTTGTGCCAAGTGCGGGGATGGCTGAAGCTTTCTTT
.,TRBV5-1,.,TRBJ2-4,CASSHPDREADIQYF,TGCGCCAGCAGCCACCCCGACAGAGAGGCGGACATTCAGTACTTC
many,TRBV12-3/TRBV12-4,.,TRBJ2-1,CASRLQDTEGGEQFF,TGTGCCAGCAGATTACAGGACACTGAGGGGGGTGAGCAGTTCTTC
few,TRBV27,.,TRBJ2-1,CASSLRRGPDWGEQFF,TGTGCCAGCAGTTTAAGAAGGGGACCCGATTGGGGTGAGCAGTTCTTC
.,TRBV5-1,TRBD2,TRBJ2-3,CASRTSGSSDTQYF,TGCGCCAGCAGAACTAGCGGGAGTTCAGATACGCAGTATTTT
many,TRBV6-1,.,TRBJ2-2,CALGVTLNTGELFF,TGTGCCCTGGGGGTGACATTGAACACCGGGGAGCTGTTTTTT
many,TRBV10-3,.,TRBJ2-1,CAISEGAWQFF,TGTGCCATCAGTGAGGGTGCATGGCAGTTCTTC
many,TRBV11-2,.,TRBJ2-1,CASSLRSHEQFF,TGTGCCAGCAGCTTAAGGTCCCATGAGCAGTTCTTC
many,TRBV20-1,TRBD1,TRBJ1-1,CSASGDRGGDEAFF,TGCAGTGCTAGTGGGGACAGGGGGGGTGATGAAGCTTTCTTT
.,TRBV7-9,.,TRBJ2-7,CASSEPSGNEQYF,TGTGCCAGCAGCGAACCAAGTGGTAACGAGCAGTACTTC
.,TRBV10-2,TRBD2,TRBJ2-1,CASSELASGRIWGLDEQFF,TGCGCCAGCAGTGAGCTGGCTAGCGGGAGAATATGGGGGCTGGATGAGCAGTTCTTC
many,TRBV24-1,.,TRBJ2-2,CATRSANTGELFF,TGTGCCACCAGGTCAGCAAACACCGGGGAGCTGTTTTTT
.,TRBV20-1,.,TRBJ1-2,CSARTGPIYGYTF,TGCAGTGCTAGAACTGGGCCGATCTATGGCTACACCTTC
many,TRBV20-1,TRBD1,TRBJ1-1,CSARLGGATTEAFF,TGCAGTGCTAGATTAGGGGGCGCGACCACTGAAGCTTTCTTT
many,TRBV20-1,TRBD1,TRBJ1-6,CSAPGTGGSPLHF,TGCAGTGCTCCCGGGACAGGAGGGTCACCCCTCCACTTT
few,TRBV30,TRBD1,TRBJ1-1,CAWAGQPNTEAFF,TGTGCCTGGGCGGGACAGCCGAACACTGAAGCTTTCTTT
many,TRBV12-3/TRBV12-4,TRBD2,TRBJ2-3,CASRPRLAEGTDTQYF,TGTGCCAGCAGACCGAGACTAGCGGAGGGCACAGATACGCAGTATTTT
few,TRBV20-1,TRBD1,TRBJ1-5,CSASGSGQAYSNQPQHF,TGCAGTGCTAGCGGTTCGGGACAGGCGTATAGCAATCAGCCCCAGCATTTT
few,TRBV7-2,.,TRBJ1-4,CASSLSLIQSRNEKLFF,TGTGCCAGCAGCTTATCGCTGATACAGAGCCGTAATGAAAAACTGTTTTTT
.,TRBV12-3/TRBV12-4,.,TRBJ2-1,CASSIRGHTNEYEQFF,TGTGCCAGCAGTATCCGCGGGCACACTAACGAATATGAGCAGTTCTTC
.,TRBV5-6,.,TRBJ2-7,CASSQSSGSKKKQYF,TGTGCCAGCAGCCAAAGTAGCGGTAGCAAGAAAAAGCAGTACTTC
few,TRBV28,TRBD2,TRBJ2-1,CASSPTGVTSGYNEQFF,TGTGCCAGCAGTCCAACTGGGGTGACTAGCGGGTACAATGAGCAGTTCTTC
few,TRBV7-2,.,TRBJ1-1,CASSPSNMNTEAFF,TGTGCCAGCAGCCCCTCAAACATGAACACTGAAGCTTTCTTT
few,TRBV3-1,.,TRBJ2-3,CASRSTGRSDTQYF,TGTGCCAGCAGATCGACAGGGAGGTCAGATACGCAGTATTTT
many,TRBV29-1,.,TRBJ2-3,CSAPLEGNTDTQYF,TGCAGCGCTCCCCTAGAGGGTAACACAGATACGCAGTATTTT
.,TRBV6-2/TRBV6-3,.,TRBJ2-2,CASSYRGLSDTGELFF,TGTGCCAGCAGTTACAGGGGACTCAGTGATACCGGGGAGCTGTTTTTT
many,TRBV28,.,TRBJ2-7,CASSPTSRFDEQYF,TGTGCCAGCAGTCCCACGTCGAGATTCGACGAGCAGTACTTC
.,TRBV14,.,TRBJ2-1,CASSQEMTLGRYNEQFF,TGTGCCAGCAGCCAAGAAATGACCCTTGGGCGGTACAATGAGCAGTTCTTC
many,TRBV20-1,.,TRBJ1-2,CSARGLGISSNYGYTF,TGCAGTGCTAGAGGGCTGGGTATTTCGAGTAACTATGGCTACACCTTC
many,TRBV20-1,.,TRBJ2-3,CSASEGPSDTQYF,TGCAGTGCTAGCGAGGGGCCATCGGATACGCAGTATTTT
many,TRBV21-1,.,TRBJ1-6,CASSDGPFGFPDNSPLHF,TGTGCCAGCAGCGACGGGCCCTTTGGATTTCCCGATAATTCACCCCTCCACTTT
many,TRBV12-3/TRBV12-4,.,TRBJ1-2,CASSPPTTSYGYTF,TGTGCCAGCAGTCCGCCGACAACCAGCTATGGCTACACCTTC
few,TRBV5-4,.,TRBJ2-6,CASSLESTGANVLTF,TGTGCCAGCAGCTTGGAGAGTACTGGGGCCAACGTCCTGACTTTC
.,TRBV18,.,TRBJ2-1,CASSPPNAKRNYNEQFF,TGTGCCAGCTCACCACCAAACGCGAAGAGAAACTACAATGAGCAGTTCTTC
many,TRBV29-1,.,TRBJ1-3,CSVSWGGNTIYF,TGCAGCGTCTCCTGGGGTGGCAACACCATATATTTT
many,TRBV5-1,.,TRBJ2-1,CASSSPAGSNEQFF,TGCGCCAGCAGCTCGCCGGCAGGGTCGAATGAGCAGTTCTTC
many,TRBV12-3/TRBV12-4,TRBD1,TRBJ1-4,CASTDRGRNEKLFF,TGTGCCAGCACCGACAGGGGACGGAATGAAAAACTGTTTTTT
many,TRBV24-1,.,TRBJ2-7,CAVQGALYEQYF,TGTGCCGTACAGGGAGCTCTTTACGAGCAGTACTTC
.,TRBV14,.,TRBJ2-1,CASSQPTPSTAFF,TGTGCCAGCAGCCAGCCCACCCCGAGCACAGCGTTCTTC
.,TRBV5-1,TRBD2,TRBJ2-5,CANSLAGTSGSETQHF,TGCGCCAACAGCTTGGCCGGGACTAGCGGCTCAGAGACCCAGCACTTC
few,TRBV5-4,TRBD2,TRBJ2-1,CVSSLGSGRIDEQFF,TGTGTCAGCAGCTTGGGGAGCGGGAGAATCGATGAGCAGTTCTTC
many,TRBV4-1,.,TRBJ2-1,CASSQAPADYNEQFF,TGCGCCAGCAGCCAAGCGCCAGCGGACTACAATGAGCAGTTCTTC
few,TRBV10-3,TRBD2,TRBJ2-1,CATSASSGALWNEQFF,TGTGCCACCTCTGCGTCTAGCGGGGCCCTTTGGAATGAGCAGTTCTTC
many,TRBV5-5,.,TRBJ2-3,CASTWGTTDTQYF,TGTGCCAGCACCTGGGGGACCACAGATACGCAGTATTTT
.,TRBV5-4,.,TRBJ2-2,CASSLGASGELFF,TGTGCCAGCAGCCTCGGGGCATCCGGGGAGCTGTTTTTT
.,TRBV27,.,TRBJ1-1,CASSLRPQALEAFF,TGTGCCAGCAGTTTAAGGCCGCAAGCCCTGGAAGCTTTCTTT
.,TRBV23-1,.,TRBJ2-7,CASIRNLDAEQPYEQYF,TGCGCCAGCATTCGGAACTTGGACGCCGAGCAGCCCTACGAGCAGTACTTC
many,TRBV7-3,.,TRBJ2-5,CASSLGGLETQYF,TGTGCCAGCAGCTTAGGGGGGCTGGAGACCCAGTACTTC
many,TRBV6-6,TRBD1,TRBJ2-1,CASSLDRVPFF,TGTGCCAGCAGTCTCGACAGGGTCCCGTTCTTC
.,TRBV11-2,.,TRBJ2-1,CASSLGGEVPPEEEQFF,TGTGCCAGCAGCTTGGGCGGGGAGGTTCCCCCCGAGGAGGAGCAGTTCTTC
many,TRBV5-1,.,TRBJ2-2,CASTWEVPGELFF,TGCGCCAGCACCTGGGAGGTTCCCGGGGAGCTGTTTTTT
many,TRBV12-3/TRBV12-4,.,TRBJ2-7,CASGSLGREQYF,TGTGCCAGCGGAAGTCTCGGACGCGAGCAGTACTTC